The rows below give T cell receptor beta chains drawn from one sample of a study of blood T cell repertoires in COVID-19. The protocol was immunoSEQ multiplex PCR, while the TCRdb copy is restricted to in-frame clones and leaves out a portion. The repertoire consists of approximately 220,000 clones, with around 87% occurring once and the leading ten covering 3% to 3.5%. Material for sequencing was peripheral blood. The receptors were sampled from a man between 60 and 70 years old with acute or convalescent COVID-19. CDR3s include the opening cysteine and the closing phenylalanine or tryptophan. Each record gives: D gene, CDR3 length, V gene, clone size, J gene, CDR3 DNA, CDR3 protein. A D gene is named only where the DNA matches it firmly. Not every row has a clone size; where given, it reads once, few, many or a size class.

d_call: .; cdr3_length: 13; v_call: TRBV5-4; clone_size: .; j_call: TRBJ1-2; cdr3_nt: TGTGCCAGCAGCTCGGGCAGGGCCTATGGCTACACCTTC; cdr3_aa: CASSSGRAYGYTF
d_call: TRBD1; cdr3_length: 17; v_call: TRBV24-1; clone_size: .; j_call: TRBJ1-5; cdr3_nt: TGTGCCACCAGTGACTCGGGACAGGGGATCGGCAATCAGCCCCAGCATTTT; cdr3_aa: CATSDSGQGIGNQPQHF
d_call: .; cdr3_length: 17; v_call: TRBV6-2/TRBV6-3; clone_size: few; j_call: TRBJ2-2; cdr3_nt: TGTGCCAGCAGTTACCCCCCGAGGGCCGGGAACACCGGGGAGCTGTTTTTT; cdr3_aa: CASSYPPRAGNTGELFF
d_call: .; cdr3_length: 15; v_call: TRBV6-2/TRBV6-3; clone_size: .; j_call: TRBJ2-7; cdr3_nt: TGTGCCAGCAGCCGACTACAGGGCCAAAACTACGAGCAGTACTTC; cdr3_aa: CASSRLQGQNYEQYF
d_call: .; cdr3_length: 13; v_call: TRBV5-5; clone_size: .; j_call: TRBJ1-2; cdr3_nt: TGTGCCAGCAGCTTCTTACAGAACTATGGCTACACCTTC; cdr3_aa: CASSFLQNYGYTF
d_call: TRBD2; cdr3_length: 16; v_call: TRBV11-3; clone_size: .; j_call: TRBJ2-5; cdr3_nt: TGTGCCAGCAGCGCCAGGACTAGCGGCAATCAAGAGACCCAGTACTTC; cdr3_aa: CASSARTSGNQETQYF
d_call: TRBD1; cdr3_length: 18; v_call: TRBV7-8; clone_size: few; j_call: TRBJ1-6; cdr3_nt: TGTGCCAGCCGACTCGTAGGGGGCAGAGGGTTCTATAATTCACCCCTCCACTTT; cdr3_aa: CASRLVGGRGFYNSPLHF
d_call: .; cdr3_length: 12; v_call: TRBV5-4; clone_size: once; j_call: TRBJ2-1; cdr3_nt: TGTGCCAGCAGCCAAAAGGGGTATGAGCAGTTCTTC; cdr3_aa: CASSQKGYEQFF
d_call: TRBD1; cdr3_length: 15; v_call: TRBV6-1; clone_size: .; j_call: TRBJ2-3; cdr3_nt: TGTGCCAGCAGTGAAGTCGGCAGGGGGACAGATACGCAGTATTTT; cdr3_aa: CASSEVGRGTDTQYF
d_call: .; cdr3_length: 15; v_call: TRBV7-9; clone_size: .; j_call: TRBJ1-1; cdr3_nt: TGTGCCAGCGTATCGACGGGACACCCGAACACTGAAGCTTTCTTT; cdr3_aa: CASVSTGHPNTEAFF
d_call: TRBD2; cdr3_length: 15; v_call: TRBV4-1; clone_size: .; j_call: TRBJ2-7; cdr3_nt: TGCGCCAGCAGCCCCTCACGCGGGAGCTCCTACGAGCAGTACTTC; cdr3_aa: CASSPSRGSSYEQYF
d_call: .; cdr3_length: 14; v_call: TRBV7-2; clone_size: .; j_call: TRBJ1-1; cdr3_nt: TGTGCCAGCAGCTTAGACGCGGGCAACACTGAAGCTTTCTTT; cdr3_aa: CASSLDAGNTEAFF
d_call: .; cdr3_length: 14; v_call: TRBV6-5; clone_size: .; j_call: TRBJ1-1; cdr3_nt: TGTGCCAGCAGTTACGGTTCGGGGGGTACTGAAGCTTTCTTT; cdr3_aa: CASSYGSGGTEAFF
d_call: TRBD2; cdr3_length: 14; v_call: TRBV27; clone_size: once; j_call: TRBJ2-7; cdr3_nt: TGTGCCAGCAGGGGAGCGGGGGGAGGTTACGAGCAGTACTTC; cdr3_aa: CASRGAGGGYEQYF
d_call: .; cdr3_length: 14; v_call: TRBV30; clone_size: .; j_call: TRBJ2-3; cdr3_nt: TGTGCCTGGAGTGTTTTCAGATCCACAGATACGCAGTATTTT; cdr3_aa: CAWSVFRSTDTQYF
d_call: .; cdr3_length: 14; v_call: TRBV25-1; clone_size: .; j_call: TRBJ1-2; cdr3_nt: TGTGCCAGCAGTGGTTACCCAGCTAACTATGGCTACACCTTC; cdr3_aa: CASSGYPANYGYTF
d_call: TRBD1; cdr3_length: 17; v_call: TRBV6-2/TRBV6-3; clone_size: .; j_call: TRBJ2-2; cdr3_nt: TGTGCCAGCAGTTACTCCAACCGGGACAGGGGCACCGGGGAGCTGTTTTTT; cdr3_aa: CASSYSNRDRGTGELFF
d_call: TRBD1; cdr3_length: 13; v_call: TRBV19; clone_size: .; j_call: TRBJ1-2; cdr3_nt: TGTGCCAGTAGGGACAGGGTCTTCAATGGCTACACCTTC; cdr3_aa: CASRDRVFNGYTF
d_call: .; cdr3_length: 14; v_call: TRBV6-4; clone_size: .; j_call: TRBJ2-3; cdr3_nt: TGTGCCAGCAGCCTAGGCGGGAGCACAGATACGCAGTATTTT; cdr3_aa: CASSLGGSTDTQYF
d_call: TRBD1; cdr3_length: 18; v_call: TRBV25-1; clone_size: .; j_call: TRBJ2-2; cdr3_nt: TGTGCCAGCAGTGAATTGGGCAGGGGGTCGGCGAGCACCGGGGAGCTGTTTTTT; cdr3_aa: CASSELGRGSASTGELFF
d_call: .; cdr3_length: 15; v_call: TRBV2; clone_size: once; j_call: TRBJ1-2; cdr3_nt: TGTGCCACCCGGGAATTGTATCGCTCAACGTATGGCTACACCTTC; cdr3_aa: CATRELYRSTYGYTF
d_call: .; cdr3_length: 11; v_call: TRBV19; clone_size: .; j_call: TRBJ2-5; cdr3_nt: TGTGCCAGTAGTGTCGGGGAGACCCAGTACTTC; cdr3_aa: CASSVGETQYF